The clone carrying this T cell receptor beta chain showed up just a few times. Its antigen is currently unknown. The data were obtained in a study of T-cell reconstitution after alpha-beta-depleted transplantation in children. Study-wide results and caveats: T-cell counts and diversity at one year following transplant were attributed mainly to newly produced T cells.

Preparation of the TCRbeta library was carried out with unique molecular identifiers. TCRdb reanalysed the PCR reads using MiXCR and keeps one entry per CDR3 protein. This table holds 750,000 to 950,000 distinct CDR3 sequences, roughly 15% found once. Trimming cost V 8 bases and J 6 bases; bases outside gene matches: 12. This CDR3 has 15 amino acids. The gene calls are TRBV12-3 or TRBV12-4 and TRBJ2-3, with 9 bases aligning to TRBD2. The source is a male patient between 10 and 17 years old who had a stem cell transplant for acute lymphoblastic leukemia, so the T cells may come from the graft donor. This sample comprised PBMCs, mostly from graft donor cells, obtained 360 days after TCRalphabeta/CD19-depleted stem cell transplant. The CDR3 sequence: CASRSRLAVRDTQYF. CDR3 bases: TGTGCCAGCCGCTCCCGACTAGCGGTCCGGGATACGCAGTATTTT.